This is a list of T cell receptor beta chains from one sample in a study of cytomegalovirus exposure and HLA in healthy donors. The repertoire was sequenced with immunoSEQ multiplex PCR; TCRdb's copy has only in-frame clones and lacks some. The sample lists some 70,000 clones; roughly 76% were seen once. Input material: PBMCs. These receptor sequences come from a man younger than 35 in good health and CMV-seronegative. Both conserved end residues are part of each CDR3. D genes are given only for firm matches. Clone size is stated in some rows and not others, as once, few, many or a class when expanded.

length,J,D,size,V,CDR3,DNA
15,TRBJ2-7,TRBD1,.,TRBV27,CASSPQPQGTYEQYF,TGTGCCAGCAGCCCTCAACCACAGGGGACGTACGAGCAGTACTTC
14,TRBJ1-2,.,.,TRBV19,CASSPHLAGNGYTF,TGTGCCAGTAGCCCCCACCTTGCAGGGAATGGCTACACCTTC
16,TRBJ2-3,TRBD2,few,TRBV6-5,CASSSRLAGDRDTQYF,TGTGCCAGCAGTTCCCGGCTAGCGGGGGATCGAGATACGCAGTATTTT
15,TRBJ1-2,TRBD1,few,TRBV28,CASSGQGPSGYGYTF,TGTGCCAGCAGTGGACAGGGCCCCAGTGGCTATGGCTACACCTTC
15,TRBJ1-3,.,.,TRBV4-2,CASSPGGRFGNTIYF,TGTGCCAGCAGCCCGGGGGGGAGATTTGGAAACACCATATATTTT
15,TRBJ2-7,TRBD1,.,TRBV11-1,CASSARTGTGDEQYF,TGTGCCAGCAGCGCCCGAACCGGGACAGGGGACGAGCAGTACTTC
17,TRBJ2-2,TRBD1,.,TRBV9,CASSIPGTGGVTGELFF,TGTGCCAGCAGCATCCCCGGGACAGGGGGCGTGACCGGGGAGCTGTTTTTT
17,TRBJ2-5,.,.,TRBV19,CASSIKGGGRVQETQYF,TGTGCCAGTAGTATAAAGGGAGGAGGACGGGTCCAAGAGACCCAGTACTTC
15,TRBJ1-4,TRBD1,.,TRBV14,CASSHGQGRDEKLFF,TGTGCCAGCAGCCACGGACAGGGCCGGGATGAAAAACTGTTTTTT
17,TRBJ1-2,TRBD1,.,TRBV4-3,CASSQDRDRGLLYGYTF,TGCGCCAGCAGCCAAGATCGGGACAGGGGGTTACTCTATGGCTACACCTTC
16,TRBJ2-3,TRBD1,.,TRBV7-6,CASSLGATGGTDTQYF,TGTGCCAGCAGCTTAGGTGCGACAGGGGGGACAGATACGCAGTATTTT
17,TRBJ1-1,TRBD1,.,TRBV4-2,CASSPLTGGVGDTEAFF,TGTGCCAGCAGCCCTCTGACAGGGGGCGTGGGGGACACTGAAGCTTTCTTT
13,TRBJ2-5,.,.,TRBV5-5,CASSLSGVETQYF,TGTGCCAGCAGCTTGTCGGGGGTAGAGACCCAGTACTTC
13,TRBJ1-2,.,.,TRBV4-1,CASSQANREGYTF,TGCGCCAGCAGCCAAGCCAACAGGGAGGGCTACACCTTC
13,TRBJ1-1,TRBD1,.,TRBV6-1,CASSEDRSTEAFF,TGTGCCAGCAGCGAGGACAGGTCCACTGAAGCTTTCTTT
13,TRBJ1-3,.,once,TRBV29-1,CSANDRSGNTIYF,TGCAGCGCTAACGACAGGTCCGGAAACACCATATATTTT
16,TRBJ2-1,TRBD2,.,TRBV19,CASSMGAGGPGNEQFF,TGTGCCAGTAGTATGGGGGCGGGGGGGCCGGGCAATGAGCAGTTCTTC
15,TRBJ2-5,.,.,TRBV6-1,CASSEGWGGKETQYF,TGTGCCAGCAGTGAAGGGTGGGGGGGCAAAGAGACCCAGTACTTC
13,TRBJ2-5,TRBD2,.,TRBV19,CASRVRGEETQYF,TGTGCCAGTAGGGTCCGGGGGGAAGAGACCCAGTACTTC
14,TRBJ1-6,TRBD1,few,TRBV14,CASSQNRGGSPLHF,TGTGCCAGCAGCCAAAACAGGGGAGGTTCACCCCTCCACTTT
17,TRBJ2-4,.,once,TRBV5-1,CASSPYHQTGTKNIQYF,TGCGCCAGCAGCCCTTATCATCAAACAGGAACCAAAAACATTCAGTACTTC
12,TRBJ2-2,TRBD1,few,TRBV6-1,CASYRGTGELFF,TGTGCCAGCTACAGGGGCACCGGGGAGCTGTTTTTT
15,TRBJ2-1,.,.,TRBV5-4,CASSSQSGGYNEQFF,TGTGCCAGCAGCTCGCAATCCGGGGGTTACAATGAGCAGTTCTTC
12,TRBJ1-1,.,few,TRBV5-6,CASSTGRGEAFF,TGTGCCAGCAGCACTGGACGGGGAGAAGCTTTCTTT
13,TRBJ2-5,.,.,TRBV7-2,CASSSLARETQYF,TGTGCCAGCAGCTCACTAGCCCGGGAGACCCAGTACTTC
12,TRBJ1-6,.,.,TRBV28,CALQNNNSPLHF,TGTGCCTTACAAAACAATAATTCACCCCTCCACTTT
12,TRBJ2-5,.,.,TRBV18,CASSTGRETQYF,TGTGCCAGCTCAACAGGGCGGGAGACCCAGTACTTC
15,TRBJ1-4,TRBD1,once,TRBV6-6,CASRPGTATNEKLFF,TGTGCCAGCAGACCCGGGACAGCAACTAATGAAAAACTGTTTTTT
14,TRBJ1-5,.,.,TRBV6-1,CASNREYSNQPQHF,TGTGCCAGCAACAGGGAGTACAGCAATCAGCCCCAGCATTTT
15,TRBJ2-7,.,once,TRBV11-2,CASSSGLSQVGEQYF,TGTGCCAGCAGCTCGGGACTGTCCCAAGTGGGCGAGCAGTACTTC
14,TRBJ2-3,TRBD2,.,TRBV5-4,CASSRGTSRDTQYF,TGTGCCAGCAGCAGGGGGACTAGTAGAGATACGCAGTATTTT
13,TRBJ2-3,.,.,TRBV9,CASSVGEIDTQYF,TGTGCCAGCAGCGTAGGGGAGATAGATACGCAGTATTTT
14,TRBJ2-5,TRBD1,few,TRBV7-8,CASTLGTVQETQYF,TGTGCCAGCACCCTTGGGACAGTCCAAGAGACCCAGTACTTC
14,TRBJ2-2,TRBD1,once,TRBV19,CASKTGAQIGELFF,TGTGCCAGCAAAACAGGGGCGCAAATCGGGGAGCTGTTTTTT
15,TRBJ1-2,.,.,TRBV7-9,CASSQAGRGFYGYTF,TGTGCCAGCAGCCAGGCGGGACGGGGATTCTATGGCTACACCTTC
13,TRBJ2-5,.,.,TRBV7-9,CASRGKAGETQYF,TGTGCCAGCAGGGGGAAGGCGGGCGAGACCCAGTACTTC
15,TRBJ2-2,TRBD1,few,TRBV7-9,CASSLSGGNTGELFF,TGTGCCAGCAGCTTATCAGGGGGAAACACCGGGGAGCTGTTTTTT
12,TRBJ1-2,.,.,TRBV29-1,CSVNPDRDGYTF,TGCAGCGTGAACCCGGACAGAGATGGCTACACCTTC
14,TRBJ2-5,.,.,TRBV18,CASSFDRPQETQYF,TGTGCCAGCTCATTCGACAGGCCCCAAGAGACCCAGTACTTC
14,TRBJ1-1,.,.,TRBV7-6,CASSLGTPNTEAFF,TGTGCCAGCAGCTTAGGAACACCCAACACTGAAGCTTTCTTT
19,TRBJ1-5,TRBD1,.,TRBV28,CASSFPGQRGLNSNQPQHF,TGTGCCAGCAGTTTCCCCGGACAGAGGGGGCTAAATAGCAATCAGCCCCAGCATTTT
17,TRBJ2-2,.,.,TRBV27,CASTPSWTSQGTGELFF,TGTGCCAGCACCCCTTCCTGGACATCCCAAGGAACCGGGGAGCTGTTTTTT
14,TRBJ2-5,.,.,TRBV27,CASSLSGGRETQYF,TGTGCCAGCAGTTTATCAGGGGGACGAGAGACCCAGTACTTC
14,TRBJ2-3,TRBD2,.,TRBV5-8,CASSFGLAGGAFPF,TGTGCCAGCAGTTTCGGACTAGCGGGGGGTGCATTCCCCTTT
14,TRBJ2-5,TRBD1,.,TRBV5-6,CASSMMTGGETQYF,TGTGCCAGCAGCATGATGACAGGGGGGGAGACCCAGTACTTC
14,TRBJ1-2,.,.,TRBV5-6,CASSLGGLTESHTF,TGTGCCAGCAGCTTGGGAGGATTGACGGAGAGCCACACCTTC
13,TRBJ1-2,TRBD1,.,TRBV6-1,CASSPGGLYGYTF,TGTGCCAGCAGCCCAGGGGGGTTGTATGGCTACACCTTC
14,TRBJ2-3,TRBD2,.,TRBV19,CASSPRGGTDTQYF,TGTGCCAGTAGTCCCCGGGGGGGCACAGATACGCAGTATTTT
15,TRBJ2-7,.,.,TRBV29-1,CSVRGTLASSYEQYF,TGCAGCGTTAGGGGGACGCTAGCTAGCTCCTACGAGCAGTACTTC
17,TRBJ2-2,TRBD2,.,TRBV5-4,CASSLFLAGGNTGELFF,TGTGCCAGCAGCTTGTTCTTGGCGGGGGGGAACACCGGGGAGCTGTTTTTT
15,TRBJ1-2,TRBD1,.,TRBV5-1,CASSLGQGAHNGYTF,TGCGCCAGCAGCTTGGGACAGGGGGCGCATAATGGCTACACCTTC